The rows below give T cell receptor beta chains drawn from one sample of a study of shared clonotypes between healthy human individuals. Using immunoSEQ multiplex PCR, the repertoire was profiled, and TCRdb retains in-frame clones only, with some absent. The table lists around 990,000 clones, 70% to 80% of them singletons. The sample taken for sequencing was memory CD4+ T cells from PBMCs. Receptors originate from a young man in good health. Some clones in this sample may be carry-over from other donors' samples. CDR3s include the opening cysteine and the closing phenylalanine or tryptophan. Each record gives: D gene, clone size, V gene, J gene, CDR3 DNA, CDR3 protein. D genes are given only for firm matches. The size entry is marked missing in some rows and otherwise reads once, few, many or a size class.

TRBD1	.	TRBV28	TRBJ2-7	TGTGCCAGCAGTTCCGGGACAGGGAGGGACGAGCAGTACTTC	CASSSGTGRDEQYF
TRBD2	.	TRBV2	TRBJ2-2	TGTGCCAGTAGCGGGAGCGTCCCCGGGGAGCTGTTTTTT	CASSGSVPGELFF
.	.	TRBV7-3	TRBJ2-3	TGTGCCAGCAGCCTTACAGGGCAAGGCACAGATACGCAGTATTTT	CASSLTGQGTDTQYF
.	once	TRBV7-9	TRBJ2-7	TGTGCCAGCAGCTTAGGAACGGCAGGGGACTCCTACGAGCAGTACTTC	CASSLGTAGDSYEQYF
.	few	TRBV6-5	TRBJ2-7	TGTGCCAGCAGCTTTACCCGGAGTCCCTTGTACGAGCAGTACTTC	CASSFTRSPLYEQYF
TRBD2	.	TRBV7-3	TRBJ2-5	TGTGCCAGCAGCCGTGGGACTAGCGGGAGCGGTGAGACCCAGTACTTC	CASSRGTSGSGETQYF
.	many	TRBV29-1	TRBJ2-5	TGCAGCGTTGAAGGAGGGACAAGACGCCAAGAGACCCAGTACTTC	CSVEGGTRRQETQYF
TRBD1	.	TRBV7-6	TRBJ2-7	TGTGCCAGCACACACCCGGGACAGGGAGGCGAGCAGTACTTC	CASTHPGQGGEQYF
TRBD2	.	TRBV29-1	TRBJ2-1	TGCAGCGTTGTGTGGGAGGGGACTGAGCAGTTCTTC	CSVVWEGTEQFF
.	.	TRBV27	TRBJ2-1	TGTGCCAGCAGTTTATTTCGGGGATGGGTCGACAATGAGCAGTTCTTC	CASSLFRGWVDNEQFF
.	.	TRBV5-8	TRBJ2-5	TGTGCCAGCAGCTCCTCGTACTTGGGACAGTACTTC	CASSSSYLGQYF
.	.	TRBV9	TRBJ2-1	TGTGCCAGCAGCGTAGGAGCGGGACAGCTCTACAATGAGCAGTTCTTC	CASSVGAGQLYNEQFF
.	once	TRBV19	TRBJ1-2	TGTGCCAGTATTCCTCAGACAGGTGGCGTGGTCTACACCTTC	CASIPQTGGVVYTF
TRBD1	.	TRBV29-1	TRBJ2-3	TGCAGCGTTGCCGGGACAGGGACCTCCACAGATACGCAGTATTTT	CSVAGTGTSTDTQYF
.	once	TRBV16	TRBJ2-5	TGTGCCAGCAGCCAATTGATTGGAGAGACCCAGTACTTC	CASSQLIGETQYF
TRBD2	.	TRBV28	TRBJ2-3	TGTGCCAGCAGTTCCATTGGGGGGGGACTAGGAAAAACTATCACAGATACGCAGTATTTT	CASSSIGGGLGKTITDTQYF
.	.	TRBV7-2	TRBJ1-2	TGTGCCAGCAGCGCGGGACCTTACTACGGCTACACCTTC	CASSAGPYYGYTF
TRBD1	.	TRBV28	TRBJ1-2	TGTGCCAGCAGGGACGTCGGGACAGTTAACTATGGCTACACCTTC	CASRDVGTVNYGYTF
TRBD1	.	TRBV6-6	TRBJ2-5	TGTGCCAGCCAGCTGGAGGGGACAGGGGGGGAGACCCAGTACTTC	CASQLEGTGGETQYF
.	.	TRBV7-2	TRBJ2-5	TGTGCCAGCAGCATATGGGGGATCCAAGAGACCCAGTACTTC	CASSIWGIQETQYF
.	once	TRBV18	TRBJ2-7	TGTGCCAGCTCACCACGACCGGAGGCAGGCCCCTACGAGCAGTACTTC	CASSPRPEAGPYEQYF
TRBD2	few	TRBV4-1	TRBJ2-2	TGCGCCAGCAGCCAATCCCCTCGGAGCGGGGCCGGGGAGCTGTTTTTT	CASSQSPRSGAGELFF
TRBD2	.	TRBV10-1	TRBJ2-1	TGCGCCAGCAGTGAGTCTCTAGCGGCCACCTACAATGAGCAGTTCTTC	CASSESLAATYNEQFF
TRBD1	.	TRBV7-8	TRBJ2-3	TGTGCCAGCAGCTTACAGGGGGCGATAAGCACAGATACGCAGTATTTT	CASSLQGAISTDTQYF
TRBD1	.	TRBV28	TRBJ1-1	TGTGCCAGCAGTGTGCACAGGGGTCAAAACACTGAAGCTTTCTTT	CASSVHRGQNTEAFF
.	.	TRBV9	TRBJ2-3	TGTGCCAGCAGCCCTCGCGCCCCGGTGTTAGGTACGCAGTATTTT	CASSPRAPVLGTQYF
.	.	TRBV6-5	TRBJ2-5	TGTGCCAGCAGTTACTCGGGCAGGGACTGGGAGACCCAGTACTTC	CASSYSGRDWETQYF
.	few	TRBV29-1	TRBJ2-1	TGCAGCGCCGAGGGGGGATCGGATCGGCAGTTCTTC	CSAEGGSDRQFF
TRBD2	once	TRBV28	TRBJ2-1	TGTGCCAGCAGTTCAACTAGCGGGAGTCGCCGTGAGCAGTTCTTC	CASSSTSGSRREQFF
TRBD1	.	TRBV11-2	TRBJ2-7	TGTGCCAGCAGCTTCACCGGGACAGGGGTGTCCGAGCAGTACTTC	CASSFTGTGVSEQYF
.	few	TRBV10-3	TRBJ2-5	TGTGCCATCAGTGCCCCAGGGGTGGAGACCCAGTACTTC	CAISAPGVETQYF
TRBD1	.	TRBV4-3	TRBJ1-2	TGCGCCAGCAGCCCTTCCGACAGGGGATCCTATGGCTACACCTTC	CASSPSDRGSYGYTF
TRBD1	.	TRBV19	TRBJ2-7	TGTGCCAGTAGCATCGGACAGGGGCCGAGGCAGTACTTC	CASSIGQGPRQYF
.	.	TRBV7-7	TRBJ2-2	TGTGCCAGCAGCTTTGACGGGACCGGGGAGCTGTTTTTT	CASSFDGTGELFF
.	.	TRBV18	TRBJ1-3	TGTGCCAGCTCACCCGGAGGGGTCCCTGGAAACACCATATATTTT	CASSPGGVPGNTIYF
TRBD1	many	TRBV30	TRBJ2-5	TGTGCCTGGACCCGGACAGGGAAAGAGACCCAGTACTTC	CAWTRTGKETQYF
.	.	TRBV2	TRBJ2-7	TGTGCCAGCAGTGAGGGTATTCGGAGCCCAAGGCAGTACTTC	CASSEGIRSPRQYF
TRBD1	.	TRBV4-1	TRBJ2-7	TGCGCCAGCAGCCAAGCTCCAAACGACAGGGCAAGCTCCTACGAGCAGTACTTC	CASSQAPNDRASSYEQYF
.	.	TRBV28	TRBJ1-1	TGTGCCAGCAGACAGAGCCGACGGCACACTGAAGCTTTCTTT	CASRQSRRHTEAFF
.	.	TRBV28	TRBJ1-5	TGTGCCAGCAGTCCTTATAGCAATCAGCCCCAGCATTTT	CASSPYSNQPQHF
TRBD1	.	TRBV19	TRBJ2-3	TGTGCCAGTAGTATGGGACAGCTAGCAGATACGCAGTATTTT	CASSMGQLADTQYF
.	few	TRBV30	TRBJ1-1	TGTGCCTGGAGCCGGCCAGGTGGGGGAAACACTGAAGCTTTCTTT	CAWSRPGGGNTEAFF
.	.	TRBV11-3	TRBJ2-3	TGTGCCAGCAGCTCTCTAGAAACAGATACGCAGTATTTT	CASSSLETDTQYF
.	.	TRBV19	TRBJ1-5	TGTGCCAGTAGTATGGGCAGGAGCGGGCAGCCCCAGCATTTT	CASSMGRSGQPQHF
TRBD2	.	TRBV9	TRBJ2-3	TGTGCCAGCAGCGCTGGACTAGCTGCTAGCACAGATACGCAGTATTTT	CASSAGLAASTDTQYF
.	.	TRBV30	TRBJ2-7	TGTGCCTGGACTTATGACGGCTACGAGCAGTACTTC	CAWTYDGYEQYF
.	.	TRBV28	TRBJ1-1	TGTGCCAGCAGTTTACCCCGTCGCAACACTGAAGCTTTCTTT	CASSLPRRNTEAFF
TRBD2	.	TRBV29-1	TRBJ2-1	TGCAGCGCCAGCGGGGTTTACAATGAGCAGTTCTTC	CSASGVYNEQFF
.	.	TRBV28	TRBJ1-2	TGTGCCAGCAGTTTACAACGCGACTATGGCTACACCTTC	CASSLQRDYGYTF
TRBD2	.	TRBV6-5	TRBJ2-5	TGTGCCAGCAGAAAACTGGGGGGGAGGGAGACCCAGTACTTC	CASRKLGGRETQYF
.	.	TRBV18	TRBJ1-5	TGTGCCAGCTCACCCGGGATGAATCAGCCCCAGCATTTT	CASSPGMNQPQHF
TRBD2	.	TRBV7-9	TRBJ2-1	TGTGCCAGCAGCTTAGGACTAGCGGTGGGTGAGCAGTTCTTC	CASSLGLAVGEQFF
.	.	TRBV5-1	TRBJ1-1	TGCGCCAGCAGCCGGCAGAACACTGAAGCTTTCTTT	CASSRQNTEAFF
TRBD2	.	TRBV29-1	TRBJ2-1	TGCAGCGTTAAGGGACTAAAGGATACCTACAATGAGCAGTTCTTC	CSVKGLKDTYNEQFF